This T cell receptor (beta chain) is drawn from a study of T cell responses to AZD1222 COVID-19 vaccine. Here immunoSEQ multiplex PCR was the method, and the copy in TCRdb shows in-frame clones only, minus some. The sample lists approximately 150,000 clones; 86% were seen once. Germline V gene lookup returns CDR1 SGHAT and CDR2 FQNNGV. This CDR3 is built from 14 residues. Trimming took off 2 bases at V and 0 bases at J, with 6 bases between the two ends. Second-dose groups at about 4 or about 12 weeks were pooled. To note about this clone: Its target is unknown.

Study conclusions and caveats: Increased Spike-specific TCR breadth and depth were observed after two AZD1222 doses. In a largely white British group with more females than males, clonal diversity was possibly underestimated. Only a handful of AZD1222 recipients, several in all, had baseline seropositivity.

The specimen was peripheral blood, collected 28 days after the second AZD1222 dose. This clonotype was sampled from an adult who received the AZD1222 COVID-19 vaccine. This rearrangement joins TRBV11-2 to TRBJ2-3; D is uncertain. CDR3 in DNA: TGTGCCAGCAGCTTAAGAGCTAGCACAGATACGCAGTATTTT. Protein: CASSLRASTDTQYF.